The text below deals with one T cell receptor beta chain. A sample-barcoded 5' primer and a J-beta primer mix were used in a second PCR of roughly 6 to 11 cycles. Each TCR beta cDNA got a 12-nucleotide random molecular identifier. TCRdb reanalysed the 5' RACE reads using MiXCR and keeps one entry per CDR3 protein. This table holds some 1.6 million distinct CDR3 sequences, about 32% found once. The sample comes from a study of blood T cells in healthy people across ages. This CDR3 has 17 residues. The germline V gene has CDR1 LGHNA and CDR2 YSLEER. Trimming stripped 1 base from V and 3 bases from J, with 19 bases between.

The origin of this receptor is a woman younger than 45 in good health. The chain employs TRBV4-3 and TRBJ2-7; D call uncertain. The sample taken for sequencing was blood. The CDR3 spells CASSQVPTRSVLYEQYF. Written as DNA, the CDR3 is TGCGCCAGCAGCCAAGTCCCCACTCGATCCGTTCTCTACGAGCAGTACTTC.